The 18 T cell receptor delta chains reported below all come from one sample, sequenced in a study of gamma-delta chains in newborns, infants, children. TCRdb repeated clone calling on the reads with CATT. The sample comprises 6,900 or so delta-chain clones, 2.1% of which are singletons, and 9.5% to 13% rests with the top ten. The specimen sequenced was blood. These receptors were obtained from a child who was a newborn, infant or young child, either healthy, febrile or measles-vaccinated (not recorded which).

This clone has only a few counts. TCRdb shows a much larger clone's protein in place of this DNA's translation, and the two differ at residue 11, likely through a read error; the protein shown is translated from the DNA. The rearrangement links TRDV2 to TRDJ3; 7 nucleotides match TRDD3. Unmatched junction bases numbered 12, after V lost 2 bases and J lost 3 bases. CDR3 length: 19 residues. Per the germline V gene, CDR1 is GEAIGNYY and CDR2 is EKD. CDR3 nucleotides: TGTGCCTGTGACAGTACTGGGGAGAGGGGCTTCTGGGACACCCGACAGATGTTTTTC. As protein: CACDSTGERGFWDTRQMFF.

This clone turned up a few times. This DNA's translation and the protein TCRdb lists, from a much larger clone, do not match at residue 8, likely due to a read error; the protein shown is translated from the DNA. The V call is TRDV2, the J call TRDJ3, with D possibly matching TRDD3 (6 bases). Germline V gene sequence: CDR1 GEAIGNYY, CDR2 EKD. V was trimmed by 3 bases and J by 0 bases, leaving 11 bases between them. The length of the CDR3 is 17 residues. The CDR3 sequence: CACDSTGTSWDTRQMFF. CDR3 coding DNA: TGTGCCTGTGACTCGACTGGGACCTCCTGGGACACCCGACAGATGTTTTTC.

On this clone itself: A much larger clone is a single base away; this may be a read error. The identical CDR3 is also encoded by other nucleotide sequences in the sample. The CDR3 loop reads CALGGLEQQAQLFF. DNA for the CDR3: TGTGCTCTCGGGGGACTAGAACAGCAAGCACAACTCTTCTTT. This rearrangement joins TRDV1 to TRDJ2; possibly TRDD3 for D (6 bases). Germline V CDR1 and CDR2: TSWWSYY, QGS. This CDR3 contains 14 residues.

This clone was recorded once. The chain is built from TRDV1 and TRDJ1, with 8 bases identical to TRDD3. CDR1 and CDR2 from the germline V gene are TSWWSYY and QGS. The CDR3 covers 24 residues. The trim removed 3 bases at V and 0 bases at J, leaving 30 bases unmatched. The CDR3 sequence is CALGDHPPPTRLGDPLTYTDKLIF. The CDR3 DNA follows: TGTGCTCTTGGGGACCACCCTCCTCCTACTCGTCTGGGGGACCCGCTTACGTACACCGATAAACTCATCTTT.

There are a few counts of this clone. Possible read error: a much larger clone is one base away. The sample holds other DNA sequences that translate to the same CDR3. The rearrangement uses TRDV2 and TRDJ3, with 8 bases matching TRDD3. Trimming cost V 0 bases and J 1 base; bases outside gene matches: 4. Germline V gives CDR1 GEAIGNYY, CDR2 EKD. CDR3 length equals 18 residues. The CDR3: CACDTAGGLSWDTRQMFF. The CDR3, as DNA: TGTGCCTGTGACACCGCTGGGGGACTGTCCTGGGACACCCGACAGATGTTTTTC.

Turning to this clone: Just one base apart from a much larger clone, this may be a read error. The sample holds other DNA sequences that translate to the same CDR3. This chain connects TRDV1 to TRDJ1; 9 bases are a match to TRDD3. CDR1 TSWWSYY and CDR2 QGS come from the germline V gene. The V gene end was trimmed by 1 base and the J gene end by 2 bases; junction bases not matched to a gene: 11. The CDR3 sequence is 18 residues long. The CDR3 DNA is TGTGCTCTTGGGGAACCGGTACTTGGGGATACGCGGACCGATAAACTCATCTTT. It is translated as CALGEPVLGDTRTDKLIF.

This clone rates as medium-sized. The V call is TRDV2, the J call TRDJ2, with 8 bases fitting TRDD3. This CDR3 has 18 amino acids. Germline V gene data show CDR1 as GEAIGNYY and CDR2 as EKD. Trimming at V came to 1 base and at J to 3 bases, leaving 12 bases not matched to a gene. For the CDR3, the DNA is TGTGCCTGTGACACATTGTGGGGATACCCCTCGCTGACAGCACAACTCTTCTTT. Translated: CACDTLWGYPSLTAQLFF.

This clone was recorded a few times. TCRdb's entry gives the protein of a much larger clone, which mismatches this DNA's translation at residue 9, likely from a read error; the protein reported here is translated from the DNA. The rearrangement links TRDV2 to TRDJ3, with D possibly being TRDD3 (6 bases). Per germline, CDR1 GEAIGNYY and CDR2 EKD. Trimming shortened V by 0 bases and J by 0 bases, and 11 bases separated the two germline ends. The CDR3 has 18 amino acids. The CDR3 coding sequence is TGTGCCTGTGACACCTGGGGGCCCATCTCCTGGGACACCCGACAGATGTTTTTC. As protein: CACDTWGPISWDTRQMFF.

This clone appeared many times. A far bigger clonotype differs at one base, so this is likely a read error. Other DNA sequences of this sample code for an identical CDR3. The chain links TRDV2 to TRDJ2; 10 nucleotides align to TRDD3. The V gene's germline CDR1 is GEAIGNYY and CDR2 EKD. The CDR3 contains 14 residues. DNA for the CDR3: TGTGCCTGCGACATACTGGGGGATACAGCACAACTCTTCTTT. Amino acid sequence: CACDILGDTAQLFF.

Judged by abundance, this clone is medium-sized. The sample carries other DNA sequences with the same CDR3. CDR3: CACDTVLGDKSNWDTRQMFF. CDR3 DNA sequence: TGTGCCTGTGACACCGTACTGGGGGATAAGTCGAACTGGGACACCCGACAGATGTTTTTC. This chain connects TRDV2 to TRDJ3; 11 bases align to TRDD3. Germline CDR1 GEAIGNYY, CDR2 EKD. This CDR3 has 20 amino acids. V gave up 0 bases and J gave up 3 bases; unmatched junction bases: 9.

Relative to its sample, this clone is medium-sized. The chain employs TRDV2 and TRDJ1, with 11 bases lining up with TRDD3. The CDR3 extends over 16 amino acids. V lost 0 bases and J lost 0; bases outside the gene matches: 2. From germline, CDR1 is GEAIGNYY and CDR2 EKD. This CDR3 is CACDTLGDTYTDKLIF. The DNA for the CDR3 is TGTGCCTGTGACACCTTGGGGGATACGTACACCGATAAACTCATCTTT.

Details on this clone: This clone may be a read error of a much larger clone one base away. In the same sample, other DNA sequences code for this CDR3. The chain is built from TRDV2 and TRDJ3, with 8 bases that match TRDD3. Germline CDR1 reads GEAIGNYY; CDR2 reads EKD. The CDR3 contains 20 residues. The CDR3, as DNA: TGTGCCTGTGACACCCCCACTGGGGGCCCCAGCTCCTGGGACACCCGCCAGATGTTTTTC. It specifies CACDTPTGGPSSWDTRQMFF.

In this sample, this clone is large. The same CDR3 also results from other DNA sequences found in this sample. V and J are TRDV2 and TRDJ3; 10 bases line up with TRDD3. CDR3 length equals 18 residues. Trimming took 1 base from V and 1 from J; bases not matched to a gene: 3. Germline V gene data show CDR1 as GEAIGNYY and CDR2 as EKD. CDR3 bases: TGTGCCTGTGACACTGGGGGATACCTATCCTGGGACACCCGACAGATGTTTTTC. Encoded protein: CACDTGGYLSWDTRQMFF.

As to this clone: Just one base apart from a much larger clone, this may be a read error. V is TRDV2 and J is TRDJ1; D ambiguous. Trimming cost V 0 bases and J 1 base, with 14 bases left between them. The CDR3 consists of 16 residues. CDR1 is GEAIGNYY, CDR2 EKD, per germline. The CDR3 region has the DNA TGTGCCTGTGACACCTGGGCCCCAGAGGGCACCGATAAACTCATCTTT. As protein: CACDTWAPEGTDKLIF.

This clone came up a few times. TCRdb records a much larger clone's protein for this DNA, with a difference at residue 3 that likely arises from a read error; the protein given is the translation of the DNA. The chain has TRDV2 and TRDJ2; 10 bases are shared with TRDD3. The CDR3 is 15 residues long. CDR1 and CDR2 (germline): GEAIGNYY, EKD. As DNA, the CDR3 is TGTGCCTGGGACACCGTGGGGGATACGACAGCACAACTCTTCTTT. Translated: CAWDTVGDTTAQLFF.

As regards this clone: The protein TCRdb lists belongs to a much larger clone and differs from this DNA's translation at residue 10, which points to a read error; the protein shown is made from the DNA. The genes are TRDV2 and TRDJ3, with 8 bases that match TRDD3. The germline V gene has CDR1 GEAIGNYY and CDR2 EKD. The J segment lost 0 bases and the V segment lost 2 bases, leaving 11 bases of the junction unmatched. The CDR3 runs 20 residues. The CDR3 bases are TGTGCCTGTGACAAAATACTGGGGGTTATGAGCTCCTGGGACACCCGACAGATGTTTTTC. It yields the protein CACDKILGVMSSWDTRQMFF.

A note on this clone: A much larger clone sits a single nucleotide away, making a read error possible. At the DNA level, this CDR3 is encoded by other sequences in the same sample as well. The chain's CDR3 is CACDTLGDALTAQLFF. The CDR3 DNA reads TGTGCCTGTGACACCTTGGGGGATGCTTTGACAGCCCAACTCTTCTTT. V is TRDV2 and J is TRDJ2, with 8 bases identical to TRDD3. CDR1 and CDR2 from the germline V gene are GEAIGNYY and EKD. The length of the CDR3 is 16 residues.

About this clone itself: Sequence at one end of the junction differs from germline and may be a read error. This sample also contains other DNA sequences that code for the same CDR3. The genes are TRDV2 and TRDJ3, with 8 bases matching TRDD3. Germline-derived CDR1 and CDR2 are GEAIGNYY and EKD. The CDR3 sequence is 22 residues long. The DNA of the CDR3 is TGCGCCTGTGACATCGTAAGAGGGCTACTGGGGGCGAGCTCCTGGGACACCCGACAGATGTTTTTC. Its protein is CACDIVRGLLGASSWDTRQMFF.